The present TCR beta chain was sequenced within a study of beta chain features in type 1 diabetes. Study conclusions and caveats: Shorter TCRB CDR3s, moderately but significantly so, marked every one of the four CD4+ subsets in Type 1 diabetes patients.

The investigators reverse transcribed all of the isolated RNA, so they sequenced expressed TCRB transcripts. This table comes from immunoSEQ multiplex PCR, and its TCRdb copy is limited to in-frame clones, with some not included. This table holds just over 450,000 clones, about 29% found once. This CDR3 spans 13 amino acids. From germline, CDR1 is SQVTM and CDR2 ANQGSEA. The V end lost 4 bases, the J end lost 0 bases, and 9 bases lay between the germline ends. This clone was seen a few times. Its antigen is unidentified. The V and J genes are TRBV29-1 and TRBJ1-1; no definite D call. The sequenced sample consisted of naive CD4+ T cells from blood. The TCR comes from a man aged 18 to 35 in good health. The CDR3 nucleotides read TGCAGCGTTGCTCCGGGATTGAACACTGAAGCTTTCTTT. Its protein is CSVAPGLNTEAFF.